This T cell receptor beta chain was sequenced for a study of blood T cell repertoires in COVID-19. Profiling relied on immunoSEQ multiplex PCR, and the TCRdb table lists in-frame clones only, not all of them. The sample shows some 170,000 clones, 80% of them seen only once. The germline V gene encodes CDR1 SGHRS and CDR2 YFSETQ. The CDR3 sequence is 13 residues long. The ends were cut back, 0 bases at V and 7 bases at J, with 5 bases in the middle. The sequence came from a man aged 35 to 55 who had recovered from COVID-19. The rearrangement joins TRBV5-1 to TRBJ1-6, with D uncertain. The source material was PBMCs or T cells enriched from blood (not recorded which). The chain's CDR3 is CASSLDSNSPLHF. The CDR3, as DNA: TGCGCCAGCAGCTTGGACAGCAATTCACCCCTCCACTTT.